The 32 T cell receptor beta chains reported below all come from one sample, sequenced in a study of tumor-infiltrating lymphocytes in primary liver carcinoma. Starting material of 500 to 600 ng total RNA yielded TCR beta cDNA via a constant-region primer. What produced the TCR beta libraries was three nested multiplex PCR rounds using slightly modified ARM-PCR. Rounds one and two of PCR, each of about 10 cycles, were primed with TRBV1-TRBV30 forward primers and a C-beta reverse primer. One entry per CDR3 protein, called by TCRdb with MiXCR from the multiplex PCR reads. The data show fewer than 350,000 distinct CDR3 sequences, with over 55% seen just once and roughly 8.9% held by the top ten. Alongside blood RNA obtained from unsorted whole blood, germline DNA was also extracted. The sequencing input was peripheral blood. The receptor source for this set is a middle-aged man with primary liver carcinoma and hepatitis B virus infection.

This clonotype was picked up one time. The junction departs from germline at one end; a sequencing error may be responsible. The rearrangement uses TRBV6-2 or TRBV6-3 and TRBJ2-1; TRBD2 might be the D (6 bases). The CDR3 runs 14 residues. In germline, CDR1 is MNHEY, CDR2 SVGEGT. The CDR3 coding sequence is TGTGCCAGCACCGGGACTCTCCTATACAATGTGCAGTTCTTC. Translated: CASTGTLLYNVQFF.

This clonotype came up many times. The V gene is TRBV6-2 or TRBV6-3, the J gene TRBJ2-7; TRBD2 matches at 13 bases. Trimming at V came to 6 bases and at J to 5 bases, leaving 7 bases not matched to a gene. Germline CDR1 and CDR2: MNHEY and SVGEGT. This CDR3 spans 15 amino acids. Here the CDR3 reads CASRGTSGRAHEQYF. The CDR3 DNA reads TGTGCCAGCAGGGGTACTAGCGGGAGGGCCCACGAGCAGTACTTC.

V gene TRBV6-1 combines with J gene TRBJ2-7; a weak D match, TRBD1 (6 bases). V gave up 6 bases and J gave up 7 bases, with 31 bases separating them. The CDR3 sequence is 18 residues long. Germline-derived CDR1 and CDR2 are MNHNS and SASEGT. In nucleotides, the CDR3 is TGTGCCAGCAGATTGAAAGTCCAATGGGGGCCTGTCTACAATGAGCAGTACTTC. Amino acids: CASRLKVQWGPVYNEQYF.

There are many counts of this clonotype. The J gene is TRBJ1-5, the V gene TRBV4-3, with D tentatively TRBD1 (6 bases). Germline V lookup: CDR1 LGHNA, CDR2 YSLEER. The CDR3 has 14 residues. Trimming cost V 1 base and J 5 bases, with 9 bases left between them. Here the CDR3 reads CASSQGTVYQPQHF. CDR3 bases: TGCGCCAGCAGCCAAGGGACAGTCTATCAGCCCCAGCATTTT.

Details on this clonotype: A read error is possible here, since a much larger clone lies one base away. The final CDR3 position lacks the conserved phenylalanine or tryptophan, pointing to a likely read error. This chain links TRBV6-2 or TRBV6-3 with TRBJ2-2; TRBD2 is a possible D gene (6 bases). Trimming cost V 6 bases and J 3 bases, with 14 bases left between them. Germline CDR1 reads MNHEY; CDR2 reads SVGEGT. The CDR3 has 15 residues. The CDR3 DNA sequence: TGTGCCAGCAGACTAGCTATAAGAGACACCGGGGAGCTGTTTTCT. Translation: CASRLAIRDTGELFS.

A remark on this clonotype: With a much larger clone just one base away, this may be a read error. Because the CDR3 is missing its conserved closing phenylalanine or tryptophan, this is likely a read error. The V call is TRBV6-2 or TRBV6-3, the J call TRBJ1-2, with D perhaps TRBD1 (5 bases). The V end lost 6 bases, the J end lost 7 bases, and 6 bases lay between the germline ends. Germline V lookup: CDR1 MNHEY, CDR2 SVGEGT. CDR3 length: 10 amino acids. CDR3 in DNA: TGTGCCAGCAGGGACACTGGCTACACCCTC. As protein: CASRDTGYTL.

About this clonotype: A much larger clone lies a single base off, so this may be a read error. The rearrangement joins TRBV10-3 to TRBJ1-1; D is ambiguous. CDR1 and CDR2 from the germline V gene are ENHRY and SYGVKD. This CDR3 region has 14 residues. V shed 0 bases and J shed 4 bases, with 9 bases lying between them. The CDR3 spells CAISESVTSTEAFF. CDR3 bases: TGTGCCATCAGTGAGTCCGTCACTAGCACTGAAGCTTTCTTT.

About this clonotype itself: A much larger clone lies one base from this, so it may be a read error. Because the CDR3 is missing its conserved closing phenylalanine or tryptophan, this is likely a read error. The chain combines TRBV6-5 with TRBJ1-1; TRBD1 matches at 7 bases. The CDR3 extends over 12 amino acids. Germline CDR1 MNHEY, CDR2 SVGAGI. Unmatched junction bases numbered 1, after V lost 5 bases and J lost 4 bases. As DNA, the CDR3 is TGTGCCAGCAGTCACAGGGGCACTGAAGCTTTCTCT. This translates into CASSHRGTEAFS.

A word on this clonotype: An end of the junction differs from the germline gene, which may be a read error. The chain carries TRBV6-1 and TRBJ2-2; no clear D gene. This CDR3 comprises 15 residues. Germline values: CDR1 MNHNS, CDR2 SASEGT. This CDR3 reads CANSEGWWLPGELFF. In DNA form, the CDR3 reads TGTGCCAACAGTGAAGGGTGGTGGCTCCCCGGGGAGCTGTTTTTT.

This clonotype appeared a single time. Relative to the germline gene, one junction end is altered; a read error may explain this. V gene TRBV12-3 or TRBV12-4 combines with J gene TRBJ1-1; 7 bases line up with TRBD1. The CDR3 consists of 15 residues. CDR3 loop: CACSGPTGMNTEAFF. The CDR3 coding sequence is TGTGCCTGCAGCGGACCGACAGGGATGAACACTGAGGCTTTCTTT.

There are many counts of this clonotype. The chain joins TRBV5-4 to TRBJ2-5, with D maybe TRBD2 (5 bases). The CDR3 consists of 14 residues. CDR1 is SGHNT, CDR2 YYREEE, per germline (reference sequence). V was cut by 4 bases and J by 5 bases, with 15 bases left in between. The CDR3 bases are TGTGCCAGCAGCCCTCTACGAGGCGGGGAGACCCAGTACTTC. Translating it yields CASSPLRGGETQYF.

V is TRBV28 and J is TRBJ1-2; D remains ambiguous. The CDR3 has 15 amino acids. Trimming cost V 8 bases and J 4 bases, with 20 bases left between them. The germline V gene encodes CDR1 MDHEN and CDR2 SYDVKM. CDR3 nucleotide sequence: TGTGCCAGCTATCCCTTCGACGCGGTCCCCTATGGCTACACCTTC. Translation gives CASYPFDAVPYGYTF.

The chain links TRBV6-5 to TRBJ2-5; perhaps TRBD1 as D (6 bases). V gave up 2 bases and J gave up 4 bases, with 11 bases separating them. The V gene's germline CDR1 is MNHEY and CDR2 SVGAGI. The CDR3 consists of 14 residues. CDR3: CASSYGQGLETQYF. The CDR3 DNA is TGTGCCAGCAGTTACGGGCAGGGGCTAGAGACCCAGTACTTC.

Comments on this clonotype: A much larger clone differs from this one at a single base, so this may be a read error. The CDR3, as DNA: TGTGCCAGTAGACTAACGGACAATGAGCAGTTCTTC. Amino acids: CASRLTDNEQFF. The chain is built from TRBV6-6 and TRBJ2-1; tentatively, D is TRBD2 (5 bases). CDR3 length equals 12 residues. CDR1 is MNHNY and CDR2 is SVGAGI in the germline V gene (reference sequence). The V end was cut by 9 bases, the J end by 5 bases, with 11 bases between.

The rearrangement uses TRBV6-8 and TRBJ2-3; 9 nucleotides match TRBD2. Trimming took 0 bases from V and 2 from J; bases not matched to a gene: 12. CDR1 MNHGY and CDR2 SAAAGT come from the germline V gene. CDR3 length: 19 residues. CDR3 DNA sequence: TGTGCCAGCAGTTACTCGTTTGTGGCTAGCGGGGCCAACACAGATACGCAGTATTTT. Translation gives CASSYSFVASGANTDTQYF.

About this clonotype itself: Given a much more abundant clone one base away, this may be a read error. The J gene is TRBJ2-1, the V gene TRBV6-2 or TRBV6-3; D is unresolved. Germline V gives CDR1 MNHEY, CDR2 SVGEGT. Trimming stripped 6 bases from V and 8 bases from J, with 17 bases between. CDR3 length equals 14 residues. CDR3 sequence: CASSDRAENDEQFF. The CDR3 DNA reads TGTGCCAGCAGCGACCGGGCAGAGAACGATGAGCAGTTCTTC.

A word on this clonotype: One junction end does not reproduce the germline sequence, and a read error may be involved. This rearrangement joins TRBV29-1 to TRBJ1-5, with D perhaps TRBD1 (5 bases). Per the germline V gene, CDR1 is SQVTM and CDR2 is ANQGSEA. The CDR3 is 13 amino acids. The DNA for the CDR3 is TGCAACGTTGTGACAGTCAGCAATCAGCACCAGCATTTT. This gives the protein CNVVTVSNQHQHF. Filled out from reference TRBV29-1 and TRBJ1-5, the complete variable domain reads SAVISQKPSRDICQRGTSLTIQCQVDSQVTMMFWYRQQPGQSLTLIATANQGSEATYESGFVIDKFPISRPNLTFSTLTVSNMSPEDSSIYLCNVVTVSNQHQHFGDGTRLSIL.

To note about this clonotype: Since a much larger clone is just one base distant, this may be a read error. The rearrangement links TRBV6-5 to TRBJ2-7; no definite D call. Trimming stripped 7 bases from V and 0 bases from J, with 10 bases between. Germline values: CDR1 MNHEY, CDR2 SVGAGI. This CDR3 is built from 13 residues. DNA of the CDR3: TGTGCCAGCACTTGGGGAAGCTCCTACGAGCAGTACTTC. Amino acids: CASTWGSSYEQYF.

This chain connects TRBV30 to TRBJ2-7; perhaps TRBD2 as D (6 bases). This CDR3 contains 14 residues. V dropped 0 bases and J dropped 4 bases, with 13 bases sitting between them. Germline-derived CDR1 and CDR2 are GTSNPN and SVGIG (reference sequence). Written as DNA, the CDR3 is TGTGCCTGGAGTGTGTCTGTACTAGCTTACGAGCAGTACTTC. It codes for CAWSVSVLAYEQYF.

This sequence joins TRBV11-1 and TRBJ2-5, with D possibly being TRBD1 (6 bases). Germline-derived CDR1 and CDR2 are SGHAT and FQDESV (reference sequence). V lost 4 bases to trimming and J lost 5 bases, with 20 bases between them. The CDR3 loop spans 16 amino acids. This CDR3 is CASSSYPGQTGETQYF. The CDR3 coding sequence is TGTGCCAGCAGCTCTTACCCTGGACAGACCGGGGAGACCCAGTACTTC.

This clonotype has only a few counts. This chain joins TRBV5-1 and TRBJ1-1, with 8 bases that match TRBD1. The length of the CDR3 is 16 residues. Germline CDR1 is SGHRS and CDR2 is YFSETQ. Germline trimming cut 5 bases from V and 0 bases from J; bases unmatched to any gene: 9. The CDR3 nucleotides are TGCGCCAGCAGACCTACACAGGGGGTAATGAACACTGAAGCTTTCTTT. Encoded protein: CASRPTQGVMNTEAFF.

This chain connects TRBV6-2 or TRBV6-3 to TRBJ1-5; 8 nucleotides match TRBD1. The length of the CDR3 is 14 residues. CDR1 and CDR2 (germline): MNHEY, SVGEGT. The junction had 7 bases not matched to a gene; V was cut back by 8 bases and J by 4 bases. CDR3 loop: CASWWTGNNQPQHF. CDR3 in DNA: TGTGCCAGCTGGTGGACAGGGAATAATCAGCCCCAGCATTTT.

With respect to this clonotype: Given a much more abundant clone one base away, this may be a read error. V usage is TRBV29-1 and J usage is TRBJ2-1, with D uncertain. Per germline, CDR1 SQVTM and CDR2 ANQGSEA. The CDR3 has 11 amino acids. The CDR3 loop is CNVEEPSAQFF. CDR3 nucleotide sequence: TGCAACGTTGAAGAACCCAGCGCGCAGTTCTTC.

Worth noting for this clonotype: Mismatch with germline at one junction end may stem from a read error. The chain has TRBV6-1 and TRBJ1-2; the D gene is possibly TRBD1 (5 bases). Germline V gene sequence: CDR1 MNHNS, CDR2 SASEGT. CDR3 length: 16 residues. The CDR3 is CANSEAGLAVVYGYTF. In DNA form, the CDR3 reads TGTGCCAACAGTGAAGCAGGGTTGGCAGTTGTCTATGGCTACACCTTC.

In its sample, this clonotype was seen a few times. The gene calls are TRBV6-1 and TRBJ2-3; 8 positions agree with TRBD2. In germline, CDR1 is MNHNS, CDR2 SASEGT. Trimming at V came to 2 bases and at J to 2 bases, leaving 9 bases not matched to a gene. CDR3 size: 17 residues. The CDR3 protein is CASSERSGRGTTDTQYF. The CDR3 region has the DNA TGTGCCAGCAGTGAAAGGAGCGGGAGAGGGACCACAGATACGCAGTATTTT.

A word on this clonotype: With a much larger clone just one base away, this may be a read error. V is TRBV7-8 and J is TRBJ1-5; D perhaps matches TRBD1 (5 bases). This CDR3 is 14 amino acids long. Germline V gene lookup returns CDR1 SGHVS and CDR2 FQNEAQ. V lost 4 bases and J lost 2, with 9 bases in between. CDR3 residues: CASSWDLGNQPQHF. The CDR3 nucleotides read TGTGCCAGCAGCTGGGACCTGGGCAATCAGCCCCAGCATTTT.

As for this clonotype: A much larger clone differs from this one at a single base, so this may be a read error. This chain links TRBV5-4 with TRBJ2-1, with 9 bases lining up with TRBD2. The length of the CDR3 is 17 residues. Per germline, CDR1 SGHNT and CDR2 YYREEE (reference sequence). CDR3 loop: CTSSPTTSGSSYNEQFF. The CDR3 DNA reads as TGTACCAGCAGCCCAACGACTAGCGGAAGCTCCTACAATGAGCAGTTCTTC.

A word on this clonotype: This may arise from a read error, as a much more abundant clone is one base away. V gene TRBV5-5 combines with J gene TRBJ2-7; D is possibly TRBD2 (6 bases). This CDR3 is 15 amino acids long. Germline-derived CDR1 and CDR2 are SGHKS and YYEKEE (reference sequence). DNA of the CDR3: TGTACCAGCAGCTCGGACGCGGGATTATCCTACGAGCAGTACTTC. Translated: CTSSSDAGLSYEQYF.

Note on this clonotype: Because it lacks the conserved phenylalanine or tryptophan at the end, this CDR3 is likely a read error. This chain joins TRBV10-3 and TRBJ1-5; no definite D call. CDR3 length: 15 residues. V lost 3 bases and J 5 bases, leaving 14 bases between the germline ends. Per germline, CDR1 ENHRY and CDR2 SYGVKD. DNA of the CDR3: TGTGCCATCAGTGACGGCAGGATGGGCTATCAGCCCCAGCATCTT. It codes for CAISDGRMGYQPQHL.

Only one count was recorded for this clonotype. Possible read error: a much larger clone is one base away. Here the CDR3 reads CACSQWVGDTQYF. In DNA, the CDR3 is TGCGCCTGCAGCCAGTGGGTGGGAGATACGCAGTATTTT. The chain combines TRBV4-1 with TRBJ2-3; D is uncertain. Germline values: CDR1 MGHRA, CDR2 YSYEKL. The length of the CDR3 is 13 residues.

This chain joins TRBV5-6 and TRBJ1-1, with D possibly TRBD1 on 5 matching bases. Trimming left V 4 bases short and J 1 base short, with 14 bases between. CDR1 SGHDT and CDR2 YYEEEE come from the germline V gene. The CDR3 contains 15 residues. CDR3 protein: CASSPEGHPNTEAFF. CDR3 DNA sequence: TGTGCCAGCAGCCCAGAGGGGCACCCGAACACTGAAGCTTTCTTT.

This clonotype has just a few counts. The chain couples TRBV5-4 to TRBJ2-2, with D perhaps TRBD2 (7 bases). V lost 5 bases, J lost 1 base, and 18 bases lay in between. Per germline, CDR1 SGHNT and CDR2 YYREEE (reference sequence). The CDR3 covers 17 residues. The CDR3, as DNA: TGTGCCAGCAGACCCCTGGGGGGGGCGCAGAACACCGGGGAGCTGTTTTTT. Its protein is CASRPLGGAQNTGELFF.